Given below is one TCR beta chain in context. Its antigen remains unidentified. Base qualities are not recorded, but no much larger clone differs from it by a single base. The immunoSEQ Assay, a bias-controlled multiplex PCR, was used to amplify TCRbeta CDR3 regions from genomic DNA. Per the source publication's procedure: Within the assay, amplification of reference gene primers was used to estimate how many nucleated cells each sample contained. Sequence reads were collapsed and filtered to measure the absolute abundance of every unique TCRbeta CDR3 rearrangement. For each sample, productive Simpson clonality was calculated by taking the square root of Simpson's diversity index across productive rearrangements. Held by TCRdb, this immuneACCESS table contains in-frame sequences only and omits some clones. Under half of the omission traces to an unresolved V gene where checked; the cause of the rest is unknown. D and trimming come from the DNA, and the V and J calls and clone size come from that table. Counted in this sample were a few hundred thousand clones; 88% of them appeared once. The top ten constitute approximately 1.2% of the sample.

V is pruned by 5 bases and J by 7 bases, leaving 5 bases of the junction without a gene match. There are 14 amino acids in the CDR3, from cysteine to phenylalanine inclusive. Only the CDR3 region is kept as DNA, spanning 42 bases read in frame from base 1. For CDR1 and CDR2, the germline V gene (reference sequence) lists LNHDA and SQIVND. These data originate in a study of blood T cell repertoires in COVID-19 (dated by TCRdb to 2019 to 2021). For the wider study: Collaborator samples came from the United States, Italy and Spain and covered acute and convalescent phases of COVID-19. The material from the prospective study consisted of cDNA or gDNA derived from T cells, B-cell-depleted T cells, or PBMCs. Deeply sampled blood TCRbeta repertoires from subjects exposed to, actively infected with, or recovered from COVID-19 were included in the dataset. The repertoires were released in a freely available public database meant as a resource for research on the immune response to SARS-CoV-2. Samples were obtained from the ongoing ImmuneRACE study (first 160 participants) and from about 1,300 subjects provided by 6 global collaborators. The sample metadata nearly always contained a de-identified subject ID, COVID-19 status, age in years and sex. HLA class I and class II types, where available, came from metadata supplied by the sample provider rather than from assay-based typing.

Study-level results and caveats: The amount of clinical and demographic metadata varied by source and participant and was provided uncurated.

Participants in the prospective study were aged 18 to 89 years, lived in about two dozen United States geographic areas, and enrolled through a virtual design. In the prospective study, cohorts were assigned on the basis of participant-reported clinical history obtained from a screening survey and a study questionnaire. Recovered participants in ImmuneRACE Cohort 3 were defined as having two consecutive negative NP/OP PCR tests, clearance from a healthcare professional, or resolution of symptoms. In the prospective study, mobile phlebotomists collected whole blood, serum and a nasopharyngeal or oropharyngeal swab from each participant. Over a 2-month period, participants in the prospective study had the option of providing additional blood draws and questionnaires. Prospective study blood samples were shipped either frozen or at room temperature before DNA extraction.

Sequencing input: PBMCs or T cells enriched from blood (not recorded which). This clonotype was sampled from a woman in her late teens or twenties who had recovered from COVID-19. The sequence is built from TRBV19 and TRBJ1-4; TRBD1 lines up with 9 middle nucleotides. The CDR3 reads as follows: CASSRDRVSEKLFF. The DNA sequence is TGTGCCAGTAGTCGGGACAGGGTGTCTGAAAAACTGTTTTTT.